A single sample gave rise to the 22 T cell receptor beta chains below, sequenced in a study of graft-versus-host responses after intestinal transplantation. The antigens for these receptors are not known. Sequencing used immunoSEQ multiplex PCR; TCRdb keeps in-frame clones, though not all of them. The table shows around 97,000 clones, with 91% occurring only once. The sample consisted of unstimulated CD4+ T cells sorted from spleen or lymph node cells, taken before transplant. The receptor set was obtained from a human donor who was the organ donor for an intestinal transplant.

This chain connects TRBV4-2 to TRBJ2-3; D is possibly TRBD2 (7 bases). The CDR3 is made up of 17 amino acids. Germline V lookup: CDR1 LGHNA, CDR2 YNFKEQ. The V end was cut by 3 bases, the J end by 0 bases, with 16 bases between. CDR3 amino acids: CASSHPRGGMSTDTQYF. CDR3 nucleotides: TGTGCCAGCAGCCACCCTAGGGGGGGGATGAGCACAGATACGCAGTATTTT.

This clone was seen just once. This chain connects TRBV6-5 to TRBJ1-1; 7 positions match TRBD1. The CDR3 spans 14 residues. Germline CDR1 is MNHEY and CDR2 is SVGAGI. V was clipped by 4 bases and J by 4 bases; unmatched bases: 6. The CDR3 reads CASSSTGSITEAFF. The CDR3 DNA follows: TGTGCCAGCAGTTCGACAGGGTCTATCACTGAAGCTTTCTTT.

The V call is TRBV28, the J call TRBJ1-3; D unclear. Trimming pared 5 bases from V and 0 bases from J, leaving 17 bases between. Germline V gene sequence: CDR1 MDHEN, CDR2 SYDVKM. The CDR3 is made up of 17 amino acids. The CDR3 bases are TGTGCCAGCAGTCCGACTCAAGGAATTAACTCTGGAAACACCATATATTTT. The encoded protein is CASSPTQGINSGNTIYF.

This chain joins TRBV4-3 and TRBJ2-5; no definite D call. The V gene's germline CDR1 is LGHNA and CDR2 YSLEER. V lost 2 bases to trimming and J lost 0 bases, with 13 bases between them. This CDR3 comprises 16 residues. CDR3 amino acids: CASSQSGFQYQETQYF. The CDR3 DNA follows: TGCGCCAGCAGCCAATCCGGGTTTCAGTACCAAGAGACCCAGTACTTC.

In this sample, this clone turned up once. The CDR3 coding sequence is TGTGCCAGCAGCTACCTTAAACAGGGGTCCTACGAGCAGTACTTC. Translation: CASSYLKQGSYEQYF. The chain uses TRBV6-5 and TRBJ2-5; 7 bases match TRBD1. Near its end, the DNA agrees better with TRBJ2-7, so the J call may be wrong. The CDR3 covers 15 residues. Germline V gives CDR1 MNHEY, CDR2 SVGAGI.

This chain uses TRBV25-1 with TRBJ2-2; weak D call: TRBD1 (6 bases). This CDR3 is 17 amino acids long. V was pared by 0 bases and J by 0 bases, with 11 bases between. CDR1 is MGHDK, CDR2 SYGVNS, per germline. The CDR3 reads CASSEYQGTTNTGELFF. DNA for the CDR3: TGTGCCAGCAGTGAATATCAGGGGACAACGAACACCGGGGAGCTGTTTTTT.

This clone was seen a handful of times. The J gene is TRBJ1-3, the V gene TRBV18; no reliable D call. Trimming removed 0 bases from V and 4 bases from J, with 4 bases in between. Germline CDR1 KGHSH, CDR2 LQKENI. The CDR3 length is 13 residues. The CDR3 bases are TGTGCCAGCTCACCACCCTTGGGAAACACCATATATTTT. Translation gives CASSPPLGNTIYF.

For the CDR3, the DNA is TGTGCCAGCAGTTTAATCGGTGTAACTAATGAAAAACTGTTTTTT. It is translated as CASSLIGVTNEKLFF. This chain links TRBV28 with TRBJ1-4; unclear D gene. Germline-derived CDR1 and CDR2 are MDHEN and SYDVKM. This CDR3 region has 15 residues. Trimming stripped 2 bases from V and 1 base from J, with 8 bases between.

V and J are TRBV28 and TRBJ2-1; 10 bases fit TRBD2. Germline CDR1 and CDR2: MDHEN and SYDVKM. V dropped 3 bases and J dropped 4; count of bases not matched to a gene: 12. The CDR3 spans 18 residues. The CDR3 coding sequence is TGTGCCAGCAGTTTTAAGGCTAGCGGGGGCTCGAGGTACAATGAGCAGTTCTTC. Its translation is CASSFKASGGSRYNEQFF.

The chain combines TRBV11-2 with TRBJ2-7; 9 bases are a match to TRBD2. Germline CDR1 and CDR2: SGHAT and FQNNGV. The CDR3 length is 16 residues. V dropped 3 bases and J dropped 2; count of bases not matched to a gene: 8. For the CDR3, the DNA is TGTGCCAGCAGCTTCCCAAATAGCGGGGGCCCCTACGAGCAGTACTTC. It is translated as CASSFPNSGGPYEQYF.

This clone was found once. The V call is TRBV7-9, the J call TRBJ2-7; the D gene is possibly TRBD1 (6 bases). CDR1 is SEHNR and CDR2 is FQNEAQ in the germline V gene (reference sequence). V dropped 2 bases and J dropped 0 bases, with 8 bases sitting between them. The CDR3 contains 14 residues. The CDR3 DNA follows: TGTGCCAGCAGCTTAACAGGGAGCTCCTACGAGCAGTACTTC. Encoded protein: CASSLTGSSYEQYF.

V is TRBV7-6 and J is TRBJ2-6; D call uncertain. Germline V gene sequence: CDR1 SGHVS, CDR2 FNYEAQ. Trimming took 2 bases from V and 0 from J, leaving 8 bases between them. The length of the CDR3 is 16 residues. In DNA, the CDR3 is TGTGCCAGCAGCTTATTGGGCAACTCTGGGGCCAACGTCCTGACTTTC. Encoded protein: CASSLLGNSGANVLTF.

This chain links TRBV7-6 with TRBJ2-5; 9 bases align to TRBD1. Per the germline V gene, CDR1 is SGHVS and CDR2 is FNYEAQ. There are 16 residues in the CDR3. The J segment lost 7 bases and the V segment lost 5 bases, leaving 14 bases of the junction unmatched. The CDR3 loop is CASSLAVPGQGRTQYF. The CDR3 DNA reads TGTGCCAGCAGCCTCGCAGTCCCGGGACAGGGTCGGACCCAGTACTTC. Looking up the rest from reference TRBV7-6 and TRBJ2-5 gives the full variable domain: GAGVSQSPRYKVTKRGQDVALRCDPISGHVSLYWYRQALGQGPEFLTYFNYEAQQDKSGLPNDRFSAERPEGSISTLTIQRTEQRDSAMYRCASSLAVPGQGRTQYFGPGTRLLVL.

The genes are TRBV4-1 and TRBJ2-2; the D gene is possibly TRBD1 (6 bases). This CDR3 is 16 amino acids long. The germline V and J ends were trimmed by 4 bases and 4 bases, with 16 bases remaining between them. Germline CDR1 and CDR2: MGHRA and YSYEKL. Here the CDR3 reads CASSPLSLGATGELFF. DNA of the CDR3: TGCGCCAGCAGCCCCTTGAGCCTGGGGGCCACCGGGGAGCTGTTTTTT.

The chain is built from TRBV20-1 and TRBJ1-3, with D hard to call. V lost 6 bases to trimming and J lost 4 bases, with 7 bases between them. CDR3 size: 11 residues. From germline, CDR1 is DFQATT and CDR2 SNEGSKA (reference sequence). The CDR3 nucleotides are TGCAGTGCATCACAGGGAAACACCATATATTTT. As protein: CSASQGNTIYF.

The chain recombines TRBV27 with TRBJ1-2; TRBD1 agrees at 7 bases. CDR3 length equals 16 residues. Per germline, CDR1 MNHEY and CDR2 SMNVEV (reference sequence). V dropped 3 bases and J dropped 2; count of bases not matched to a gene: 9. The CDR3 spells CASSFRQGGTNYGYTF. The CDR3 DNA follows: TGTGCCAGCAGTTTCAGGCAGGGGGGAACGAACTATGGCTACACCTTC.

This clone was detected a few times. The chain carries TRBV21-1 and TRBJ1-1; TRBD1, the table's D call, lacks a check against the DNA. TRBV21-1 is flagged as a pseudogene. The CDR3 sequence is 13 residues long. CDR3 sequence reads: CASSKDRNTEAFF. CDR3 DNA: TGTGCCAGCAGCAAGGACAGGAACACTGAAGCTTTCTTT.

The genes are TRBV4-2 and TRBJ2-7; D might be TRBD1 (6 bases). The V gene's germline CDR1 is LGHNA and CDR2 YNFKEQ. The CDR3 sequence is 11 residues long. The ends were cut back, 5 bases at V and 9 bases at J, with 11 bases in the middle. The CDR3 sequence: CASSKTGSQYF. The CDR3 nucleotides are TGTGCCAGCAGCAAGACAGGTTCGCAGTACTTC.

The genes are TRBV7-2 and TRBJ2-3; D gene uncertain. The CDR3 totals 15 residues. V dropped 5 bases and J dropped 0 bases, with 12 bases sitting between them. The germline gives CDR1 SGHTA, CDR2 FQGNSA. The CDR3 DNA follows: TGTGCCAGCAGCCCCCGACTCTCTAGCACAGATACGCAGTATTTT. Its translation: CASSPRLSSTDTQYF. Combining the CDR3 with reference TRBV7-2 and TRBJ2-3 gives the whole variable domain GAGVSQSPSNKVTEKGKDVELRCDPISGHTALYWYRQSLGQGLEFLIYFQGNSAPDKSGLPSDRFSAERTGGSVSTLTIQRTQQEDSAVYLCASSPRLSSTDTQYFGPGTRLTVL.

The genes are TRBV4-1 and TRBJ2-3, with TRBD2 matching over 11 bases. CDR1 is MGHRA and CDR2 is YSYEKL in the germline V gene. V was clipped by 2 bases and J by 1 base; unmatched bases: 5. This CDR3 has 17 amino acids. CDR3: CASSQRSGGAGTDTQYF. In nucleotides, the CDR3 is TGCGCCAGCAGCCAACGTAGCGGGGGGGCCGGCACAGATACGCAGTATTTT.

The chain joins TRBV5-1 to TRBJ1-2; no clear D gene. There are 12 residues in the CDR3. Trimming removed 4 bases from V and 5 bases from J, with 9 bases in between. Germline V gene sequence: CDR1 SGHRS, CDR2 YFSETQ. For the CDR3, the DNA is TGCGCCAGCAGCCTAGACCGGTATGGCTACACCTTC. Translating gives CASSLDRYGYTF.

V gene TRBV4-1 combines with J gene TRBJ1-3, with 7 bases matching TRBD1. The CDR3 has 18 amino acids. The V gene's germline CDR1 is MGHRA and CDR2 YSYEKL. With 4 bases clipped from V and 0 bases from J, the junction kept 12 bases outside the gene matches. The CDR3 is CASSPTPDRPSSGNTIYF. The CDR3 nucleotides read TGCGCCAGCAGCCCTACCCCGGACAGGCCGAGCTCTGGAAACACCATATATTTT.